The 5 T cell receptor beta chains reported below all come from one sample, sequenced in a study of T cell responses to AZD1222 COVID-19 vaccine. Sequencing used immunoSEQ multiplex PCR; TCRdb keeps in-frame clones, though not all of them. The data contain over 90,000 clones, 80% to 85% of them seen just once; the ten biggest clones take up about a sixth. The material sequenced was peripheral blood, taken on day 0 of AZD1222 vaccination. The receptors shown here come from an adult in good health.

V usage is TRBV6-6 and J usage is TRBJ1-5; 7 nucleotides line up with TRBD1. Germline CDR1 reads MNHNY; CDR2 reads SVGAGI (reference sequence). V was clipped by 11 bases and J by 3 bases; unmatched bases: 7. The CDR3 covers 13 residues. The CDR3 sequence is CASAGGDNQPQHF. The DNA of the CDR3 is TGTGCCTCGGCAGGGGGTGACAATCAGCCCCAGCATTTT.

This sequence joins TRBV11-3 and TRBJ1-2, with 11 nucleotides matching TRBD1. This CDR3 comprises 17 residues. CDR1 is SGHNT, CDR2 YENEEA, per germline. Germline trimming cut 4 bases from V and 4 bases from J; bases unmatched to any gene: 11. Here the CDR3 reads CASSSRGTGGISYGYTF. Written as DNA, the CDR3 is TGTGCCAGCAGCTCCCGCGGGACAGGGGGTATTAGCTATGGCTACACCTTC.

Only one count was recorded for this clone. The chain employs TRBV18 and TRBJ1-6, with D possibly TRBD1 on 6 matching bases. Germline V gives CDR1 KGHSH, CDR2 LQKENI. V lost 6 bases and J lost 7, with 16 bases in between. This CDR3 is built from 15 residues. The DNA of the CDR3 is TGTGCCAGCTCCCCTTCGGGGGGCAGGAATTCACCCCTCCACTTT. Translation: CASSPSGGRNSPLHF.

This sequence joins TRBV7-2 and TRBJ2-5, with 9 nucleotides matching TRBD1. The germline gives CDR1 SGHTA, CDR2 FQGNSA. The CDR3 covers 15 residues. Trimming removed 5 bases from V and 5 bases from J; junction bases left unmatched: 9. The CDR3 region is CASSLGTGSRETQYF. The CDR3, as DNA: TGTGCCAGCAGCCTCGGGACAGGGAGTAGGGAGACCCAGTACTTC. Full variable domain (rest looked up from reference TRBV7-2 and TRBJ2-5): GAGVSQSPSNKVTEKGKDVELRCDPISGHTALYWYRQSLGQGLEFLIYFQGNSAPDKSGLPSDRFSAERTGGSVSTLTIQRTQQEDSAVYLCASSLGTGSRETQYFGPGTRLLVL.

The chain uses TRBV28 and TRBJ2-1; TRBD2 aligns across 8 bases. Germline lookup yields CDR1 MDHEN and CDR2 SYDVKM. The CDR3 contains 17 residues. V lost 7 bases and J lost 3; bases outside the gene matches: 14. CDR3 nucleotides: TGTGCCAGCACAGCGGGAGTGGGGAAACCTCTCTACAATGAGCAGTTCTTC. It codes for CASTAGVGKPLYNEQFF.